The clone carrying this T cell receptor (beta chain) appeared a single time. Sequence at one end of the junction differs from germline and may be a read error. Germline loops: CDR1 SGHRS, CDR2 YFSETQ. The CDR3 runs 18 residues. The sample belongs to a study of brain metastases from non-small cell lung cancer. Profiled with immunoSEQ multiplex PCR; TCRdb holds only in-frame clones, not every one. This sample has around 3,500 clones, with around 78% found just once. The sequencing sample was made of primary lung tumor tissue. This receptor was obtained from a donor aged 40 or older with non-small cell lung cancer. The V call is TRBV5-1, the J call TRBJ2-1; 12 nucleotides match TRBD2. CDR3: CANSLPAPSGGAGDEQFF. Here the CDR3 DNA reads TGCGCCAACAGCTTGCCGGCCCCTAGCGGGGGGGCCGGCGATGAGCAGTTCTTC.